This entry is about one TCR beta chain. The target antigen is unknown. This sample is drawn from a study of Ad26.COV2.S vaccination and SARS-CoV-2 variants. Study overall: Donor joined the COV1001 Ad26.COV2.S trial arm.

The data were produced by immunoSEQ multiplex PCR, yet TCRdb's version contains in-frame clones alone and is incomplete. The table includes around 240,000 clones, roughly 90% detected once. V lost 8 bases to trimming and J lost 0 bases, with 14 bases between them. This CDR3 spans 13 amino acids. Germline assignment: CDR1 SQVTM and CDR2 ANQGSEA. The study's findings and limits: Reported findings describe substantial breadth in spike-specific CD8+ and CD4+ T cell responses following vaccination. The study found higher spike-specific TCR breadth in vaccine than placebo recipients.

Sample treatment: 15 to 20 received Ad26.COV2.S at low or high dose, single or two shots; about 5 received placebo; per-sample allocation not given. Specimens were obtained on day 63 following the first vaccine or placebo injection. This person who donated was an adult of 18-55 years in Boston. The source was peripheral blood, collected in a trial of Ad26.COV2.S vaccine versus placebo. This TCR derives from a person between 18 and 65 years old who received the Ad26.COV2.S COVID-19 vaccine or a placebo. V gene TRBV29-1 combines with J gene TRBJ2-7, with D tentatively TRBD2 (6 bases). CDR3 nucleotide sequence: TGCAGCACCCGGGAGACCAGCTCCTACGAGCAGTACTTC. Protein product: CSTRETSSYEQYF.